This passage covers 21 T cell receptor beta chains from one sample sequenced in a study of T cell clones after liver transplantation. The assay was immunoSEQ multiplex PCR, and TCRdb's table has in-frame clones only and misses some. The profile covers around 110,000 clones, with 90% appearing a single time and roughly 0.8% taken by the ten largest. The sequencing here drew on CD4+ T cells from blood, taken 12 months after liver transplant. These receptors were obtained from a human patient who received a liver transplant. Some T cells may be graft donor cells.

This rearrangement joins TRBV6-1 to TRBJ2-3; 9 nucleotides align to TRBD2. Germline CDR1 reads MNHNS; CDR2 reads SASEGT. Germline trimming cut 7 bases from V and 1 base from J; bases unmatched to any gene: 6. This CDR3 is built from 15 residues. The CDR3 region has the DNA TGTGCCAGCACCCCGACTAGCGGACGCACAGATACGCAGTATTTT. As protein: CASTPTSGRTDTQYF.

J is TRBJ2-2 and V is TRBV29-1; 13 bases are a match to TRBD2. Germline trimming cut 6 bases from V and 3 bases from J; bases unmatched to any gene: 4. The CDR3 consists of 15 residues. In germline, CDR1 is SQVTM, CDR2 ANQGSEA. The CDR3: CSVNGLAGDTGELFF. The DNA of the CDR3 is TGCAGCGTGAACGGACTAGCGGGAGACACCGGGGAGCTGTTTTTT.

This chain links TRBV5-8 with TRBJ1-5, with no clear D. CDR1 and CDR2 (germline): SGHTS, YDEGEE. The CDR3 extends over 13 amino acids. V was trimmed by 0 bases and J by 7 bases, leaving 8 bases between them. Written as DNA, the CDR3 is TGTGCCAGCAGCTTGGATAAGTACCAGCCCCAGCATTTT. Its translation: CASSLDKYQPQHF.

DNA for the CDR3: TGCGCCAGCAGCCAAGATGGGGGCACCATGCGGGAGACCCAGTACTTC. This gives the protein CASSQDGGTMRETQYF. The chain couples TRBV4-1 to TRBJ2-5; maybe TRBD1 (6 bases). This CDR3 comprises 16 residues. The V and J ends lost 0 bases and 5 bases respectively, with 16 bases between them. The germline V gene encodes CDR1 MGHRA and CDR2 YSYEKL.

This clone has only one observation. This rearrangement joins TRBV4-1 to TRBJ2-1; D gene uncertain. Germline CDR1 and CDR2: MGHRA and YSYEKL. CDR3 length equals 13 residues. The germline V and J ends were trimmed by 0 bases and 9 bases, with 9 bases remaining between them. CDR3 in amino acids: CASSQDLEGEQFF. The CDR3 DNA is TGCGCCAGCAGCCAAGATCTGGAAGGTGAGCAGTTCTTC.

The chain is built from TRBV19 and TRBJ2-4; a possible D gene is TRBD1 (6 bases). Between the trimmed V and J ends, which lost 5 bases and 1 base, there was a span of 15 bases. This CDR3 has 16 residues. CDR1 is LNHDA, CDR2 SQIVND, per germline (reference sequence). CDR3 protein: CASSPPGQIAKNIQYF. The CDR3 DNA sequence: TGTGCCAGTAGTCCCCCGGGACAAATTGCCAAAAACATTCAGTACTTC.

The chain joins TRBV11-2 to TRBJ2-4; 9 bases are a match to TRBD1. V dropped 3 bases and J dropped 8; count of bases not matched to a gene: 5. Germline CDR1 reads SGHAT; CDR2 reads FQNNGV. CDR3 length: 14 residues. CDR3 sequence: CASSLDRGTYIQYF. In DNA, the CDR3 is TGTGCCAGCAGCTTGGACAGGGGAACGTACATTCAGTACTTC. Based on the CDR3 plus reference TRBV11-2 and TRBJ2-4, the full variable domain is EAGVAQSPRYKIIEKRQSVAFWCNPISGHATLYWYQQILGQGPKLLIQFQNNGVVDDSQLPKDRFSAERLKGVDSTLKIQPAKLEDSAVYLCASSLDRGTYIQYFGAGTRLSVL.

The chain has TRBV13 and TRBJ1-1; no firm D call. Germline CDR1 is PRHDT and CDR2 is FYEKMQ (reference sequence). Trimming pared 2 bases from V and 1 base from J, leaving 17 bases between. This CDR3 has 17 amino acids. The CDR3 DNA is TGTGCCAGCAGCTTAAGAGGAATGCTGACAAGGAACACTGAAGCTTTCTTT. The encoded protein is CASSLRGMLTRNTEAFF.

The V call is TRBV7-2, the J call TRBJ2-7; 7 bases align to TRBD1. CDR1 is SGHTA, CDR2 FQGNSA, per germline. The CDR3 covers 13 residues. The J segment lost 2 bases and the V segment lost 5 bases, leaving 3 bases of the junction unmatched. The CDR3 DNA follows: TGTGCCAGCAGCCCAGGGGGAACCTACGAGCAGTACTTC. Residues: CASSPGGTYEQYF.

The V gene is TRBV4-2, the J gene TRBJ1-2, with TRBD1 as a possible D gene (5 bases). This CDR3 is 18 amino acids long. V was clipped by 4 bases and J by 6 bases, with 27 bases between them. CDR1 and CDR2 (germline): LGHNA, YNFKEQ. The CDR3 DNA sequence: TGTGCCAGCAGCCCTATGCTGGGGCCAGGGAAAGTATCAGATGGCTACACCTTC. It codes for CASSPMLGPGKVSDGYTF.

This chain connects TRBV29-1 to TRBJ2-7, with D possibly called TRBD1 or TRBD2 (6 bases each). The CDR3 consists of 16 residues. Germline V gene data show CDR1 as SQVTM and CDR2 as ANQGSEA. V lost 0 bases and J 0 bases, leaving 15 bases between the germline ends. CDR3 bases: TGCAGCGTTGAAGATGGCCCCGGGGGCCGCTCCTACGAGCAGTACTTC. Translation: CSVEDGPGGRSYEQYF.

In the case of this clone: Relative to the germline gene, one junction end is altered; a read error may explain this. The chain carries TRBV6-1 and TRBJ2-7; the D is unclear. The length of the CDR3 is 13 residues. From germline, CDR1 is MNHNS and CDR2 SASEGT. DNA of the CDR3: TGTGCCAGCAGTGAATCCCGAATCGACACTGAGTGCTTC. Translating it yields CASSESRIDTECF.

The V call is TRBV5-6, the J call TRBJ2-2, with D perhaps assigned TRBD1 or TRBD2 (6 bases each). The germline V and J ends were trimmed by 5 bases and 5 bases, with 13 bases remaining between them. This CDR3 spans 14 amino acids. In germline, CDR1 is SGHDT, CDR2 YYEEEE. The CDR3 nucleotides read TGTGCCAGCAGAGGGGGAGGAGGTACCGGGGAGCTGTTTTTT. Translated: CASRGGGGTGELFF.

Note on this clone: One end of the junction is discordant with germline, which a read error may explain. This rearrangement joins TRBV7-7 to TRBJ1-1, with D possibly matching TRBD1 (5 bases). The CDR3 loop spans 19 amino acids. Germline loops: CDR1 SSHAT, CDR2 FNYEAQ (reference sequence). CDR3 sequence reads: CASSLVQDADLITNTEAFF. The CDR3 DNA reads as TGTGCTAGCAGCTTGGTACAGGACGCAGACTTAATTACGAACACTGAAGCTTTCTTT.

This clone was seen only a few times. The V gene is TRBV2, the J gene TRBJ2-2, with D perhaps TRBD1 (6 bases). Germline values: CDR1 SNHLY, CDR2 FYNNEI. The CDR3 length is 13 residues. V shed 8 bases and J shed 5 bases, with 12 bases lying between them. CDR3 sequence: CASEEQGTGELFF. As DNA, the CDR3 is TGTGCCAGCGAAGAACAGGGAACCGGGGAGCTGTTTTTT.

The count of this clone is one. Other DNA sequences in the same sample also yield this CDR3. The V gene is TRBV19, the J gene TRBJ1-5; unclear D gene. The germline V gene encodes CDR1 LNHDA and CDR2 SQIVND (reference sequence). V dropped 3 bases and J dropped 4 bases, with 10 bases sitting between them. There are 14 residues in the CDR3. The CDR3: CASSIRGSNQPQHF. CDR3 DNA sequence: TGTGCCAGTAGTATCCGGGGTTCGAATCAGCCCCAGCATTTT.

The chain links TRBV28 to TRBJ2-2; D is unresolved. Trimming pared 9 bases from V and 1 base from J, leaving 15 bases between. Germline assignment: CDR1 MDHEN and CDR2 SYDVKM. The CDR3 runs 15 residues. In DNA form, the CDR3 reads TGTGCCAGTGCCCGGGCACCATTGAACACCGGGGAGCTGTTTTTT. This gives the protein CASARAPLNTGELFF.

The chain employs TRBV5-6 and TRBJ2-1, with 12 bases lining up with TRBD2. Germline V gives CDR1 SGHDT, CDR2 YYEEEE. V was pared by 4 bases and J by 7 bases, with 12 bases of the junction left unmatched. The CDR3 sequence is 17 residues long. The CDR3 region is CASSPIVGLAGTNEQFF. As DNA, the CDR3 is TGTGCCAGCAGCCCCATTGTCGGACTAGCGGGAACGAATGAGCAGTTCTTC.

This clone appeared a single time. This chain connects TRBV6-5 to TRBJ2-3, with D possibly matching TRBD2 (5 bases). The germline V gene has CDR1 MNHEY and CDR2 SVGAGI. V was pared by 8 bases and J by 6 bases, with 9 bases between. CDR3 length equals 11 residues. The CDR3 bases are TGTGCCAGCCGGCGGGCGGATACGCAGTATTTT. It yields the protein CASRRADTQYF.

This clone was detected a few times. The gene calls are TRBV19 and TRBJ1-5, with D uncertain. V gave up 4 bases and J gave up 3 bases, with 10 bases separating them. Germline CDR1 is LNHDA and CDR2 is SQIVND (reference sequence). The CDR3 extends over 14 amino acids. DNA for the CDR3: TGTGCCAGTAGTAGAGGACGGTCCAATCAGCCCCAGCATTTT. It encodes CASSRGRSNQPQHF.

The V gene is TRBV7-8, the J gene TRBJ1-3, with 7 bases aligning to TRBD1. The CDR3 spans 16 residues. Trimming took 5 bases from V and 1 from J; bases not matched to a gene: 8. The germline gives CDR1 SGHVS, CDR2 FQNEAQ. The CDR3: CASSHRQGRSGNTIYF. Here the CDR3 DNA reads TGTGCCAGCAGCCACCGACAGGGAAGGTCTGGAAACACCATATATTTT.